Following are 4 T cell receptor beta chains from one sample sequenced in a study of cytomegalovirus exposure and HLA in healthy donors. Amplification used 60 Vbeta primers and 13 Jbeta primers. Assay used: immunoSEQ multiplex PCR; TCRdb lists only in-frame clones, some missing. The table shows about 170,000 clones, with 80% occurring only once. The sequencing input was PBMCs. These receptors were obtained from a woman in her 50s in good health and CMV-seropositive.

This chain links TRBV11-2 with TRBJ2-5, with D possibly being TRBD2 (5 bases). Germline V gives CDR1 SGHAT, CDR2 FQNNGV. There are 15 residues in the CDR3. Between the trimmed V and J ends, which lost 4 bases and 2 bases, there was a span of 14 bases. The CDR3, as DNA: TGTGCCAGCAGCTGGTTTCTCGGGATTCAAGAGACCCAGTACTTC. Protein product: CASSWFLGIQETQYF.

The V call is TRBV7-2, the J call TRBJ1-1; D uncertain. There are 15 residues in the CDR3. Trimming shortened V by 2 bases and J by 1 base, and 11 bases separated the two germline ends. The germline gives CDR1 SGHTA, CDR2 FQGNSA. CDR3 coding DNA: TGTGCCAGCAGCTTACGAGGGCACAAGAACACTGAAGCTTTCTTT. Encoded protein: CASSLRGHKNTEAFF.

The chain has TRBV7-9 and TRBJ1-2, with D hard to call. In germline, CDR1 is SEHNR, CDR2 FQNEAQ (reference sequence). Trimming stripped 4 bases from V and 0 bases from J, with 24 bases between. The CDR3 spans 19 residues. The DNA for the CDR3 is TGTGCCAGCAGCTCAAAAGAGTCGGGAACCAGCAAGACTAACTATGGCTACACCTTC. This codes for CASSSKESGTSKTNYGYTF. The full variable domain, in which reference TRBV7-9 and TRBJ1-2 provide the parts outside the CDR3, is DTGVSQNPRHKITKRGQNVTFRCDPISEHNRLYWYRQTLGQGPEFLTYFQNEAQLEKSRLLSDRFSAERPKGSFSTLEIQRTEQGDSAMYLCASSSKESGTSKTNYGYTFGSGTRLTVV.

In its sample, this clone was seen once. This chain links TRBV7-3 with TRBJ2-7, with D possibly matching TRBD2 (5 bases). This CDR3 region has 14 residues. The germline V and J ends were trimmed by 4 bases and 3 bases, with 13 bases remaining between them. Germline-derived CDR1 and CDR2 are SGHTA and FQGTGA. The CDR3 sequence is CASSSGREGYEQYF. The CDR3 nucleotides are TGTGCCAGCAGCTCCGGACGCGAGGGCTACGAGCAGTACTTC.